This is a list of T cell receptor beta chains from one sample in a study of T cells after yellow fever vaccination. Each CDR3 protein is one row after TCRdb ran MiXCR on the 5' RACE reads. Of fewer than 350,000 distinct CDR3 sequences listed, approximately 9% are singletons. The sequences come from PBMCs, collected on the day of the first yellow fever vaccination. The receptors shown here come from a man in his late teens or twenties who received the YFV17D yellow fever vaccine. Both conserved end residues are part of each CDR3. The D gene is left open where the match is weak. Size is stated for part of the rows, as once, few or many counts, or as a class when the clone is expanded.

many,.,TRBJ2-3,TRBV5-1,TGCGCCAGCAGCTTAATACCGGGGCAGATTAGAGATACGCAGTATTTT,CASSLIPGQIRDTQYF
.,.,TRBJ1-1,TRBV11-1,TGTGCCAGCAGCGCGACGCGGACAGCCGAGGAAATGAACACTGAAGCTTTCTTT,CASSATRTAEEMNTEAFF
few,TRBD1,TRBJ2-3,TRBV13,TGTGCCAGCAGCCCACGGACAGGCTTGGCAGATACGCAGTATTTT,CASSPRTGLADTQYF
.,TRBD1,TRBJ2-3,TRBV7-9,TGTGCCAGCAGCTTTGTAGGACAGGGGGCGCAGTATTTT,CASSFVGQGAQYF
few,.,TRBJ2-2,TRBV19,TGTGCCAGTAGGAGCACAGGTTTCCCCGGGGAGCTGTTTTTT,CASRSTGFPGELFF
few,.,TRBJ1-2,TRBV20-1,TGCAGTGCTAGAGGAACGGGGGACTATGGCTACACCTTC,CSARGTGDYGYTF
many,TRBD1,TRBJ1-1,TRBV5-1,TGCGCCAGCAGCTTGGCCCTGCCAGGGGGAAGCGGCACTGAAGCTTTCTTT,CASSLALPGGSGTEAFF
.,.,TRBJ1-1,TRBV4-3,TGCGCCAGCAGCCATACGACGGGGGCCTCTGAAGCTTTCTTT,CASSHTTGASEAFF
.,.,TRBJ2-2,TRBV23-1,TGCGCCAGCAGGCAAAGTCCCGACAGAGACCGTACCGGGGAGCTGTTTTTT,CASRQSPDRDRTGELFF
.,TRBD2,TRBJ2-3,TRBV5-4,TGTGCCAGCAGCTTGATGGTAGCGGGGGGCCGAGATACGCAGTATTTT,CASSLMVAGGRDTQYF
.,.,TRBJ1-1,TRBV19,TGTGCCAGTAGTATAGATGAACGGGGTTCAGCTGAAGCTTTCTTT,CASSIDERGSAEAFF
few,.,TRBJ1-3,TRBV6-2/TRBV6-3,TGTGCCAGCCAACGGGACTCTGGAAACACCATATATTTT,CASQRDSGNTIYF
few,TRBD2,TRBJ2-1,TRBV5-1,TGCGCCAGCAGCTTGGAAGGGGGCGGGGGGGCGAATGAGCAGTTCTTC,CASSLEGGGGANEQFF
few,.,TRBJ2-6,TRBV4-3,TGCGCCAGCAGCGCACTCCAGGGAACTGGGGCCAACGTCCTGACTTTC,CASSALQGTGANVLTF
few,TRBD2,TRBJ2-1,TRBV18,TGTGCCAGCTCACCAATCGAGGCGGGGGGTAACAATGAGCAGTTCTTC,CASSPIEAGGNNEQFF
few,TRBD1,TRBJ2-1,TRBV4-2,TGTGCCAGCTCCGGGACAGGGAACAACAATGAGCAGTTCTTC,CASSGTGNNNEQFF
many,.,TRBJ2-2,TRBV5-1,TGCGCCAGCAGCCCCCGGGGAAACACCGGGGAGCTGTTTTTT,CASSPRGNTGELFF
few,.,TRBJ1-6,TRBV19,TGTGCCAGTAGTATACGGGCGAATTCACCCCTCCACTTT,CASSIRANSPLHF
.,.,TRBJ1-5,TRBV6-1,TGTGCCAGCAGTAGGGGCGGGACATACAATCAGCCCCAGCATTTT,CASSRGGTYNQPQHF
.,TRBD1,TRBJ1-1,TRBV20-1,TGCAGTGCTACGACAGGGACGAACACTGAAGCTTTCTTT,CSATTGTNTEAFF
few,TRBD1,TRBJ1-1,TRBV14,TGTGCCAGCAGCATCACAGGGGGATCTGAAGCTTTCTTT,CASSITGGSEAFF
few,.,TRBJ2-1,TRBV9,TGTGCCAGCAGCGAGGAGACTACCTACAATGAGCAGTTCTTC,CASSEETTYNEQFF
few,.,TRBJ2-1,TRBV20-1,TGCAGTGCTAGACCACTATCAATCGCATACAATGAGCAGTTCTTC,CSARPLSIAYNEQFF
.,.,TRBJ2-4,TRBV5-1,TGCGCCAGCAGCGAGAAAGGGGACATTCAGTACTTC,CASSEKGDIQYF
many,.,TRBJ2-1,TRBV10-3,TGTGCCATCAGTGATTTAGGTAACTGGAGGGATGAGCAGTTCTTC,CAISDLGNWRDEQFF
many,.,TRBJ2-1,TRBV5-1,TGCGCCAGCAGCTTGGGAGCGATCTACAATGAGCAGTTCTTC,CASSLGAIYNEQFF
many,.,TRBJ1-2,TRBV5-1,TGCGCCAGCAGCTTTGGGGGCGACTATGGCTACACCTTC,CASSFGGDYGYTF
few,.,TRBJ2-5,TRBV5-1,TGCGCCAGCAGCACGGGACGTGACCAAGAGACCCAGTACTTC,CASSTGRDQETQYF
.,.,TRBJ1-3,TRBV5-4,TGTGCCAGCAGCTTTGGGGCGGGGACGACCGGAAACACCATATATTTT,CASSFGAGTTGNTIYF
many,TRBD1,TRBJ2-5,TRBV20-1,TGCAGTGCTAGAGAAGGACAGGGGGCTTTGGAGACCCAGTACTTC,CSAREGQGALETQYF
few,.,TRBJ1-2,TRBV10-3,TGTGCCATCAGTGAGTTTCGGGACCTCTATGGCTACACCTTC,CAISEFRDLYGYTF
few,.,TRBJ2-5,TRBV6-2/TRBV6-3,TGTGCCAGCAGTACAGGGAGGGAGACCCAGTACTTC,CASSTGRETQYF